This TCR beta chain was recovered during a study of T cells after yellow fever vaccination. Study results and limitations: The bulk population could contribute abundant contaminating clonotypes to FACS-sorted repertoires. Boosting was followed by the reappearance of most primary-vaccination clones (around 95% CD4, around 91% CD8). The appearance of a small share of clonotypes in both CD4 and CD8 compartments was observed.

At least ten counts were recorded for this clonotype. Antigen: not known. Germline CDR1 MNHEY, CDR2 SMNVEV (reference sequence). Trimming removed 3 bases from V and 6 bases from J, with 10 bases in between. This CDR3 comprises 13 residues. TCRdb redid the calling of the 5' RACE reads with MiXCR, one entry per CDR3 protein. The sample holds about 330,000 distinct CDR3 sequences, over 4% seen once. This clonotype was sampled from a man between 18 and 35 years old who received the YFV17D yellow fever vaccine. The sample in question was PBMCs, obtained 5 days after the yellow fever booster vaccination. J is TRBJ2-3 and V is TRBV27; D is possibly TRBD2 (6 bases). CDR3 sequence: CASSFPGLDTQYF. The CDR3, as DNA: TGTGCCAGCAGTTTTCCGGGACTGGATACGCAGTATTTT.